This TCR beta chain was identified in a study of T cell repertoires in cytomegalovirus infection (dated by TCRdb to between 2017 and 2020). With respect to the entire study: Peptide stimulations targeted recently identified HLA-C-restricted CMV epitopes, whose presentation resists viral immunomodulation, together with well-studied HLA-B-restricted epitopes. Donor HLA type was relevant to the analysis, as public TCR beta signatures indicated carriage of CMV infection together with the matching HLA type.

Read against the paper, the sample's treatment or condition label means: in vitro stimulation with specific CMV peptide epitopes to enrich CMV-specific T cells. Results and caveats for the whole study, not just this receptor: In both this cohort and an independent cohort of more than 350 donors, the cumulative frequency of public TCR beta family members distinguished carriers of CMV infection plus the relevant HLA type. The ex vivo response was dominated by HLA-C-restricted CMV-specific TCR beta clonotypes, which also provided the single most frequent clonotype in two of eight donors.

TCRdb records Illumina HiSeq 1500 as the sequencer. TCRdb redid the processing of the public reads, applying fastp at Q25 and MiXCR, and retained in-frame beta chains. CDR3 protein duplicates are merged, each entry listing the most common genes and DNA. Present in this sample are some 800,000 distinct CDR3 sequences, approximately 29% of which were seen just once. The top ten clonotypes cover 9.5% to 15% of the sample. This clonotype has at least ten counts. The antigen it binds to is not known. It has no much larger one-base neighbor in the sample; base qualities were not kept. The V end gives up 5 bases and the J end 2 bases, leaving 11 bases in the junction not matched to a gene. Reading from cysteine to phenylalanine, the CDR3 counts 16 amino acids. CDR3 DNA only is kept here, 48 bases in frame from base 1.

The clonotype was recovered from a human donor in good health (CMV status not recorded). Some clones in this sample may be carry-over from other donors' samples. The V and J genes are TRBV12-3 or TRBV12-4 and TRBJ1-1, with 7 bases aligning to TRBD1. The source material was cultured CD8+ T cells from PBMCs, sampled from culture after CMV antigen stimulation. At the DNA level, the sequence is TGTGCCAGCAGTGTTTACAGGGGCGGGGTAAACACTGAAGCTTTCTTT. Its protein reads: CASSVYRGGVNTEAFF.